The sequence of this T cell receptor beta chain was determined in a study of blood T cell repertoires in COVID-19. Original handling: Amplification from reference gene primers served as the basis for estimated nucleated cell counts. Profiling relied on immunoSEQ multiplex PCR, and the TCRdb table lists in-frame clones only, not all of them. The V and J calls and the clone size are those of that table, but D and trimming were determined from the DNA. Of hundreds of thousands of clones detected, over 75% appear once; the ten largest clones hold about 1.7%. The CDR3 has 14 residues. Germline trimming cut 6 bases from V and 8 bases from J; bases unmatched to any gene: 5. Germline CDR1 MNHEY, CDR2 SVGAGI. The participants were between roughly 18 and 89 years old and came from about two dozen US areas. Before being deemed recovered, Cohort 3 donors had two negative PCRs, clearance, or symptom resolution.

The source of this sequence is a man aged 35-49 years who had recovered from COVID-19. The sequencing input was PBMCs or T cells enriched from blood (not recorded which). V usage is TRBV6-5 and J usage is TRBJ1-6; 9 bases are shared with TRBD1. In DNA, the CDR3 is TGTGCCAGCAGCCGAGACAGGGGGGATTCACCCCTCCACTTT. As protein: CASSRDRGDSPLHF.